This is a list of T cell receptor beta chains from one sample in a study of cytomegalovirus exposure and HLA in healthy donors. The protocol was immunoSEQ multiplex PCR, while the TCRdb copy is restricted to in-frame clones and leaves out a portion. This sample has 150,000 or so clones; around 79% occur once, and the top ten carry roughly 7.1%. Material for sequencing was PBMCs. These receptors all come from a man in his thirties or forties in good health and CMV-seropositive. Each CDR3 is given with its conserved first and last residue. D genes are given only for firm matches. A row's size may be missing; if present it is once, few, many or a size class.

J	size	V	D	DNA	CDR3
TRBJ1-1	NA	TRBV25-1	NA	TGTGCCAGCAGTTCCAGCGGACGTGAAGCTTTCTTT	CASSSSGREAFF
TRBJ2-1	NA	TRBV19	NA	TGTGCCAGTAGTATCGCGAGGGAGTTTGAGCAGTTCTTC	CASSIAREFEQFF
TRBJ1-4	NA	TRBV18	NA	TGTGCCAGCTCACCACGGGGCGTGAAGGGAGGTAATGAAAAACTGTTTTTT	CASSPRGVKGGNEKLFF
TRBJ2-7	NA	TRBV7-6	TRBD1	TGTGCCAGCAGCCGTGGACAGGGGCCTCTTTACGAGCAGTACTTC	CASSRGQGPLYEQYF
TRBJ1-2	NA	TRBV7-9	TRBD1	TGTGCCAGCAGCTCCGGGACAGGGACCTATGGCTACACCTTC	CASSSGTGTYGYTF
TRBJ2-2	NA	TRBV10-3	TRBD1	TGTGCCATCAGTGGACAGGGGGACAGCGGGGAGCTGTTTTTT	CAISGQGDSGELFF
TRBJ1-2	NA	TRBV29-1	NA	TGCAGCGGCGGGGAGGGCACCTATGGCTACACCTTC	CSGGEGTYGYTF
TRBJ2-7	NA	TRBV4-1	TRBD1	TGCGCCAGCAGCCAGGGCCGGGACAGCCTTTACGAGCAGTACTTC	CASSQGRDSLYEQYF
TRBJ2-7	NA	TRBV5-8	NA	TGTGCCAGCAGCGTCCCGCGGGGCCACGAGCAGTACTTC	CASSVPRGHEQYF
TRBJ2-1	NA	TRBV5-8	NA	TGTGCCAGCAGCTTCGGGATTGGGGGGAGGAATTGGAACAATGAGCAGTTCTTC	CASSFGIGGRNWNNEQFF
TRBJ1-2	NA	TRBV14	NA	TGTGCCAGCAGCCAGGGACTGTTCGGGGGCTACACCTTC	CASSQGLFGGYTF
TRBJ1-3	NA	TRBV28	TRBD1	TGTGCCAGCAGTTTGTACGGACAGGCCTTCTCTGGAAACACCATATATTTT	CASSLYGQAFSGNTIYF
TRBJ2-3	once	TRBV7-9	NA	TGTGCCAGCAGCGGTTTCCAGGCGCCAGATACGCAGTATTTT	CASSGFQAPDTQYF
TRBJ2-7	few	TRBV28	TRBD2	TGTGCCAGCAGTCTGGTAGCGGGAGCCTACGAGCAGTACTTC	CASSLVAGAYEQYF
TRBJ1-2	once	TRBV5-1	NA	TGCGCCAGCAGCGACGGGAGAGTTACGGGGAATGGCTACACCTTC	CASSDGRVTGNGYTF
TRBJ1-5	NA	TRBV2	TRBD1	TGTGCCAGCAGGGCAGGGGGTGGGAATCAGCCCCAGCATTTT	CASRAGGGNQPQHF
TRBJ2-2	NA	TRBV27	NA	TGTGCCAGCCTAATCCGGGACTTCCAAACCGGGGAGCTGTTTTTT	CASLIRDFQTGELFF
TRBJ1-6	NA	TRBV2	NA	TGTGCCAGCACCCAGGGACTGAACTCCTATAATTCACCCCTCCACTTT	CASTQGLNSYNSPLHF
TRBJ1-4	NA	TRBV7-9	NA	TGTGCCAGCAGCTTAGGTACAGGGCAAAATGAAAAACTGTTTTTT	CASSLGTGQNEKLFF
TRBJ2-2	NA	TRBV5-1	NA	TGCGCCAGCAGCTTGGATTCTTCCGGGGAGCTGTTTTTT	CASSLDSSGELFF
TRBJ2-3	NA	TRBV10-3	TRBD2	TGTGCCATCAGCAAGAGCGGGGGCGACACAGATACGCAGTATTTT	CAISKSGGDTDTQYF
TRBJ1-6	NA	TRBV7-3	TRBD1	TGTGCCAGCAGCTTAGGACAGGGAAATAATTCACCCCTCCACTTT	CASSLGQGNNSPLHF